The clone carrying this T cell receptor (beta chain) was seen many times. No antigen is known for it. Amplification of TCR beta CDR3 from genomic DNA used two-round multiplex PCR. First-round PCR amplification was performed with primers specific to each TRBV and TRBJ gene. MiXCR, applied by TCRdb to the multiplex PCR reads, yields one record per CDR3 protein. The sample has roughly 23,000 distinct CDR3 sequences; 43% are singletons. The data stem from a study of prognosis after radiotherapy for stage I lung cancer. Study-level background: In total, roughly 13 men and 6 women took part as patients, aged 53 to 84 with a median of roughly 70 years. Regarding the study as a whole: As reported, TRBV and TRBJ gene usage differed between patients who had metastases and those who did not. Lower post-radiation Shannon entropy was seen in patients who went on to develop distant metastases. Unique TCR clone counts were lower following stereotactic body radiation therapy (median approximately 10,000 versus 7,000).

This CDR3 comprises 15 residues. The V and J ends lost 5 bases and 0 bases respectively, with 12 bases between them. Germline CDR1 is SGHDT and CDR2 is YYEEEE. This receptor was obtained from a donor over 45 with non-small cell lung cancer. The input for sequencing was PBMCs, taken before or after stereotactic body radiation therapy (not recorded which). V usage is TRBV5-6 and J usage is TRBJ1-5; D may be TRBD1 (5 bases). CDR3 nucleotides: TGTGCCAGCAGGCGGGGCGGGTATAGCAATCAGCCCCAGCATTTT. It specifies CASRRGGYSNQPQHF.